This T cell receptor beta chain came from a study of CD8 T cells in ankylosing spondylitis. After removal of 1 base from V and 5 bases from J, the junction contained 8 bases not matched to a gene. Germline loops: CDR1 DFQATT, CDR2 SNEGSKA (reference sequence). The CDR3 runs 15 residues. This clonotype was counted once. TCRdb ran MiXCR on the 5' RACE reads and lists one entry per CDR3 protein. Of around 340,000 distinct CDR3 sequences detected, 20% appear once; the ten largest clones hold around 12%. The source of this sequence is a male donor with ankylosing spondylitis or in good health (not recorded which). What was sequenced was blood, either unsorted or a sorted T cell fraction (not recorded which). V and J are TRBV20-1 and TRBJ2-7; 10 bases agree with TRBD2. CDR3 DNA sequence: TGCAGTGCTAGAGGAGGTAGCGGGGGGAGACACGAGCAGTACTTC. Translating it yields CSARGGSGGRHEQYF.